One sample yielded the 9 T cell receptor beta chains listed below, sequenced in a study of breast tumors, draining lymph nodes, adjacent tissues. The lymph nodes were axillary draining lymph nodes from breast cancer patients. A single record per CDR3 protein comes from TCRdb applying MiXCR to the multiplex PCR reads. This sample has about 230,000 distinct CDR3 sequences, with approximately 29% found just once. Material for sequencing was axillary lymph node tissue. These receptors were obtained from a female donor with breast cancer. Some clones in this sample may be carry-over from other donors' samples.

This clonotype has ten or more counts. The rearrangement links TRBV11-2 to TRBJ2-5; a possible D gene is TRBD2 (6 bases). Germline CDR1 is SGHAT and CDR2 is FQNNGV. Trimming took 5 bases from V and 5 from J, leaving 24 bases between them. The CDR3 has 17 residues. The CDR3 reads CASSPPGQRVGGETQYF. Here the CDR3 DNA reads TGTGCCAGCAGCCCGCCCGGTCAGCGGGTGGGTGGGGAGACCCAGTACTTC.

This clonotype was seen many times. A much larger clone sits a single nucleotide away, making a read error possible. Here the CDR3 DNA reads TGTGCCAGCAGCACAGGACAGGGTCAGGAGCTGTACTTC. As protein: CASSTGQGQELYF. J is TRBJ2-7 and V is TRBV7-9; 8 nucleotides align to TRBD1. CDR1 is SEHNR, CDR2 FQNEAQ, per germline (reference sequence). The CDR3 length is 13 residues.

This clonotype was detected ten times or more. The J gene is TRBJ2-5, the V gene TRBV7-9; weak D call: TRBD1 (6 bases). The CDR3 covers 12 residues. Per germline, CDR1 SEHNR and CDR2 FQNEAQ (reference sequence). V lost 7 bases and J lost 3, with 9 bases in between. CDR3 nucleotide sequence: TGTGCCAGCAACAGGGTGAAAGAGACCCAGTACTTC. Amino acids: CASNRVKETQYF.

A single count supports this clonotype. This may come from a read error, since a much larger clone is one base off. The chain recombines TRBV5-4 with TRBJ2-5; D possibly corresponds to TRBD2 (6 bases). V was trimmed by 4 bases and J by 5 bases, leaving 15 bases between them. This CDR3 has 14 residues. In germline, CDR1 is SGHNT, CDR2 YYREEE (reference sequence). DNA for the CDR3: TGTGCCAGCAGCATGATAGGGGCGGGGGAGACCCAGTACTTC. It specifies CASSMIGAGETQYF.

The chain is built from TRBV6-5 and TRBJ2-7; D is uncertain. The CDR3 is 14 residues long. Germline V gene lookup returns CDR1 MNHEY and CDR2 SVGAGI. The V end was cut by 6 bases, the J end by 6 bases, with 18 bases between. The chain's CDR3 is CASRRRVGKSEQYF. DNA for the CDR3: TGTGCCAGCAGGCGACGGGTGGGTAAAAGCGAGCAGTACTTC.

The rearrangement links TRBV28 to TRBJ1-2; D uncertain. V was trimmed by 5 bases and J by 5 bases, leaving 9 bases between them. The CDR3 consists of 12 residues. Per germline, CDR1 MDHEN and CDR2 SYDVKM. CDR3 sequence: CASSLNGYGYTF. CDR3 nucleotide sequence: TGTGCCAGCAGTCTGAACGGATATGGCTACACCTTC.

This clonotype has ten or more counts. The CDR3 reads CASSYTGLAAQETQYF. DNA of the CDR3: TGTGCCAGCAGTTATACGGGACTAGCGGCACAAGAGACCCAGTACTTC. This chain uses TRBV6-5 with TRBJ2-5; TRBD2 aligns across 11 bases. Germline V gene lookup returns CDR1 MNHEY and CDR2 SVGAGI. V dropped 3 bases and J dropped 2; count of bases not matched to a gene: 5. CDR3 length: 16 amino acids.

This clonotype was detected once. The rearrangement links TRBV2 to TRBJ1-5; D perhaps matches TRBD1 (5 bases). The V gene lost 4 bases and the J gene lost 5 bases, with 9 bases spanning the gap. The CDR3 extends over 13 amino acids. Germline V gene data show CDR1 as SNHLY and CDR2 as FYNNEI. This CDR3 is CASSAGAYQPQHF. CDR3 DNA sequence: TGTGCCAGCAGTGCCGGGGCGTATCAGCCCCAGCATTTT. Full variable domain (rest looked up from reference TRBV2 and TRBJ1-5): EPEVTQTPSHQVTQMGQEVILRCVPISNHLYFYWYRQILGQKVEFLVSFYNNEISEKSEIFDDQFSVERPDGSNFTLKIRSTKLEDSAMYFCASSAGAYQPQHFGDGTRLSIL.

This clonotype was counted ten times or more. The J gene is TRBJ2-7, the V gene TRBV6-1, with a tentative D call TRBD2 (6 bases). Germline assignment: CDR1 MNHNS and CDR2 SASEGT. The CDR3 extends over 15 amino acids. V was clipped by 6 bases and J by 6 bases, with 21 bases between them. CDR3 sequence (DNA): TGTGCCAGCAGGCTCCTAGCGACCGGGGCTGGCGAGCAGTACTTC. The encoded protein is CASRLLATGAGEQYF.